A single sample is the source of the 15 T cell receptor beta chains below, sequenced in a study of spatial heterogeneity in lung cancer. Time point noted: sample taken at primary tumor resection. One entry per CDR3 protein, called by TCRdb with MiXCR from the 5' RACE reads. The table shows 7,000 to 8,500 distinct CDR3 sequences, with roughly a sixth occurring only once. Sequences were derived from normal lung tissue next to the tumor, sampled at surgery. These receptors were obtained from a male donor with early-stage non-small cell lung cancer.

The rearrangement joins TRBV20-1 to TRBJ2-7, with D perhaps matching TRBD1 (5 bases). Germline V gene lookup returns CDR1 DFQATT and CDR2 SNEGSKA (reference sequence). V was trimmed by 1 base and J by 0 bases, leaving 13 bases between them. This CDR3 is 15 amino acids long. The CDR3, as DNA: TGCAGTGCTAGAGGGGATGGGGCCAGCTCCTACGAGCAGTACTTC. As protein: CSARGDGASSYEQYF.

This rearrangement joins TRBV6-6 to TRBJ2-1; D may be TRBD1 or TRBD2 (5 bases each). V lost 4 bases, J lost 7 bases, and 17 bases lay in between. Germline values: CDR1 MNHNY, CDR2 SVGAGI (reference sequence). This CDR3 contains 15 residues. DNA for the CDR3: TGTGCCAGCAGTTTCGGGACGGATCACTTGAATGAGCAGTTCTTC. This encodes CASSFGTDHLNEQFF.

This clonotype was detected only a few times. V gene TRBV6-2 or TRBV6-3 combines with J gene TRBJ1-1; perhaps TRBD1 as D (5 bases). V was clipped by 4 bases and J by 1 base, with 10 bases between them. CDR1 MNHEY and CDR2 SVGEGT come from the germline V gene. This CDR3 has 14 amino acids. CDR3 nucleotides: TGTGCCAGCAGTTTCCAGGGAGCGAACACTGAAGCTTTCTTT. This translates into CASSFQGANTEAFF.

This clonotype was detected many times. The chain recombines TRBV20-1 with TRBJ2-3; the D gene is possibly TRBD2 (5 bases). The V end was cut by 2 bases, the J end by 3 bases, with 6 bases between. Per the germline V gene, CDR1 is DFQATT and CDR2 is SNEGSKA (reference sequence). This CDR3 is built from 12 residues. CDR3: CSARLATDTQYF. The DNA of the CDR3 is TGCAGTGCTAGACTAGCTACAGATACGCAGTATTTT.

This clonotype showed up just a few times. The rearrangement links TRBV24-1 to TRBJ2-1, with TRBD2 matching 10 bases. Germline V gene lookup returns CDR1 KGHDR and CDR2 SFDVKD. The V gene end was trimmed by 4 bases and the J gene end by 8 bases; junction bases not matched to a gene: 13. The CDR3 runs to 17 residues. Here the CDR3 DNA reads TGTGCCACCAGTGACCCTTCCAGCGGGAGGGCCGGGGATGAGCAGTTCTTC. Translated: CATSDPSSGRAGDEQFF.

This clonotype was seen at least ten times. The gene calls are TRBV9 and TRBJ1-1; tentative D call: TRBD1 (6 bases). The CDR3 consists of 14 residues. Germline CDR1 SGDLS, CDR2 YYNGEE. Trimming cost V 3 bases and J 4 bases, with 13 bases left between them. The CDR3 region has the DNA TGTGCCAGCAGCGCCTTCAGGGGAAGCACTGAAGCTTTCTTT. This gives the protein CASSAFRGSTEAFF. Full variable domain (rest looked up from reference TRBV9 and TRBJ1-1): DSGVTQTPKHLITATGQRVTLRCSPRSGDLSVYWYQQSLDQGLQFLIQYYNGEERAKGNILERFSAQQFPDLHSELNLSSLELGDSALYFCASSAFRGSTEAFFGQGTRLTVV.

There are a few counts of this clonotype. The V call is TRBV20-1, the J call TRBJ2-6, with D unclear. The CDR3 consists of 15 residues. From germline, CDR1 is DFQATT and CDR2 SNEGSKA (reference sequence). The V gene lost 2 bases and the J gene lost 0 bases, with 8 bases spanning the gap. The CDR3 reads CSARLPTSGANVLTF. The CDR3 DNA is TGCAGTGCTAGATTGCCAACCTCTGGGGCCAACGTCCTGACTTTC.

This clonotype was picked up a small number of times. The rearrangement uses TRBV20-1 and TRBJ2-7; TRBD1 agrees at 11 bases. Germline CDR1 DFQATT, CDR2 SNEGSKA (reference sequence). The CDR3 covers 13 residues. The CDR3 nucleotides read TGCAGACTACCGGGACAGGGGGTCCACGAGCAGTACTTC. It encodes CRLPGQGVHEQYF.

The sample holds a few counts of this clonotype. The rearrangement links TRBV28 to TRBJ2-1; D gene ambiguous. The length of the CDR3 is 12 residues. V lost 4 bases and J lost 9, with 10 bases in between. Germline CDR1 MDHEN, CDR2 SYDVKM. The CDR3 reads CASSSGRGEQFF. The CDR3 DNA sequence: TGTGCCAGCAGTTCGGGTAGAGGTGAGCAGTTCTTC.

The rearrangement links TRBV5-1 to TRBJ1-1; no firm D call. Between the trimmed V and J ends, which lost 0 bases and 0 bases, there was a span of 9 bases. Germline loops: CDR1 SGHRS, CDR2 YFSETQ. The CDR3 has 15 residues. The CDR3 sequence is CASSLGRSLNTEAFF. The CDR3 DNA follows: TGCGCCAGCAGCTTGGGACGGAGTTTGAACACTGAAGCTTTCTTT.

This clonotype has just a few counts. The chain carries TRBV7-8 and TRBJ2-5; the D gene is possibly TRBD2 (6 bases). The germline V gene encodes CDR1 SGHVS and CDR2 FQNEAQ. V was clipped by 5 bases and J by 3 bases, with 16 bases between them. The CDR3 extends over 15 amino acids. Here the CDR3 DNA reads TGTGCCAGCAGCCCAAACCGGGCGGGGAAAGAGACCCAGTACTTC. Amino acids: CASSPNRAGKETQYF.

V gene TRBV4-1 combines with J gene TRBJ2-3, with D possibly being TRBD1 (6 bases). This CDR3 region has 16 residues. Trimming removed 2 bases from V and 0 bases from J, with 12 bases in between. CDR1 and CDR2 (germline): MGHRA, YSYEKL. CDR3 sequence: CASSQHPGTSTDTQYF. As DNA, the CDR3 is TGCGCCAGCAGCCAACACCCAGGGACAAGCACAGATACGCAGTATTTT.

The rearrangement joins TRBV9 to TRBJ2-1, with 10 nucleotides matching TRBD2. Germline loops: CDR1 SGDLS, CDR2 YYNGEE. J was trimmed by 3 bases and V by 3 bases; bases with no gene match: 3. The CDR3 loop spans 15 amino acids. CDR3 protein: CASSARLAGYNEQFF. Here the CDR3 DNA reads TGTGCCAGCAGCGCCCGACTAGCGGGCTACAATGAGCAGTTCTTC.

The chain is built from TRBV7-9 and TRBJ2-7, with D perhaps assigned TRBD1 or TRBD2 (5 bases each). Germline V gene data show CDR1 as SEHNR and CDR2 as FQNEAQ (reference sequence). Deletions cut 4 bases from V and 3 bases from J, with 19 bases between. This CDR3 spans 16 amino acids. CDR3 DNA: TGTGCCAGCAGCTCTTATTCCGGGACCGGAGGCTACGAGCAGTACTTC. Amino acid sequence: CASSSYSGTGGYEQYF.

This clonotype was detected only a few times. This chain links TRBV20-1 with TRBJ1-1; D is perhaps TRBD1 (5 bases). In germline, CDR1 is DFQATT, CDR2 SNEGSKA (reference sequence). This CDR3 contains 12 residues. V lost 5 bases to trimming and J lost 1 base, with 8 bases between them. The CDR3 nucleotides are TGCAGTGCTCCTCAGGGGAACACTGAAGCTTTCTTT. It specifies CSAPQGNTEAFF.